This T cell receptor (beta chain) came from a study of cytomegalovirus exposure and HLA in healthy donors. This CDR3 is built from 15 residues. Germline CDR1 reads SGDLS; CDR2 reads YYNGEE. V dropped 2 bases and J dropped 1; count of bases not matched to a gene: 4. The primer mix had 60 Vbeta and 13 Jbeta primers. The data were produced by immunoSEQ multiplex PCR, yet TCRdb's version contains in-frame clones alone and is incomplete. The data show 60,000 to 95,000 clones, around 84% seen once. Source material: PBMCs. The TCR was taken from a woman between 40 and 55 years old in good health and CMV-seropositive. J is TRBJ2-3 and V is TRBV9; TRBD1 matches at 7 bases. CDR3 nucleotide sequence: TGTGCCAGCAGCGTCCGGGACAGACGCACAGATACGCAGTATTTT. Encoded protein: CASSVRDRRTDTQYF.